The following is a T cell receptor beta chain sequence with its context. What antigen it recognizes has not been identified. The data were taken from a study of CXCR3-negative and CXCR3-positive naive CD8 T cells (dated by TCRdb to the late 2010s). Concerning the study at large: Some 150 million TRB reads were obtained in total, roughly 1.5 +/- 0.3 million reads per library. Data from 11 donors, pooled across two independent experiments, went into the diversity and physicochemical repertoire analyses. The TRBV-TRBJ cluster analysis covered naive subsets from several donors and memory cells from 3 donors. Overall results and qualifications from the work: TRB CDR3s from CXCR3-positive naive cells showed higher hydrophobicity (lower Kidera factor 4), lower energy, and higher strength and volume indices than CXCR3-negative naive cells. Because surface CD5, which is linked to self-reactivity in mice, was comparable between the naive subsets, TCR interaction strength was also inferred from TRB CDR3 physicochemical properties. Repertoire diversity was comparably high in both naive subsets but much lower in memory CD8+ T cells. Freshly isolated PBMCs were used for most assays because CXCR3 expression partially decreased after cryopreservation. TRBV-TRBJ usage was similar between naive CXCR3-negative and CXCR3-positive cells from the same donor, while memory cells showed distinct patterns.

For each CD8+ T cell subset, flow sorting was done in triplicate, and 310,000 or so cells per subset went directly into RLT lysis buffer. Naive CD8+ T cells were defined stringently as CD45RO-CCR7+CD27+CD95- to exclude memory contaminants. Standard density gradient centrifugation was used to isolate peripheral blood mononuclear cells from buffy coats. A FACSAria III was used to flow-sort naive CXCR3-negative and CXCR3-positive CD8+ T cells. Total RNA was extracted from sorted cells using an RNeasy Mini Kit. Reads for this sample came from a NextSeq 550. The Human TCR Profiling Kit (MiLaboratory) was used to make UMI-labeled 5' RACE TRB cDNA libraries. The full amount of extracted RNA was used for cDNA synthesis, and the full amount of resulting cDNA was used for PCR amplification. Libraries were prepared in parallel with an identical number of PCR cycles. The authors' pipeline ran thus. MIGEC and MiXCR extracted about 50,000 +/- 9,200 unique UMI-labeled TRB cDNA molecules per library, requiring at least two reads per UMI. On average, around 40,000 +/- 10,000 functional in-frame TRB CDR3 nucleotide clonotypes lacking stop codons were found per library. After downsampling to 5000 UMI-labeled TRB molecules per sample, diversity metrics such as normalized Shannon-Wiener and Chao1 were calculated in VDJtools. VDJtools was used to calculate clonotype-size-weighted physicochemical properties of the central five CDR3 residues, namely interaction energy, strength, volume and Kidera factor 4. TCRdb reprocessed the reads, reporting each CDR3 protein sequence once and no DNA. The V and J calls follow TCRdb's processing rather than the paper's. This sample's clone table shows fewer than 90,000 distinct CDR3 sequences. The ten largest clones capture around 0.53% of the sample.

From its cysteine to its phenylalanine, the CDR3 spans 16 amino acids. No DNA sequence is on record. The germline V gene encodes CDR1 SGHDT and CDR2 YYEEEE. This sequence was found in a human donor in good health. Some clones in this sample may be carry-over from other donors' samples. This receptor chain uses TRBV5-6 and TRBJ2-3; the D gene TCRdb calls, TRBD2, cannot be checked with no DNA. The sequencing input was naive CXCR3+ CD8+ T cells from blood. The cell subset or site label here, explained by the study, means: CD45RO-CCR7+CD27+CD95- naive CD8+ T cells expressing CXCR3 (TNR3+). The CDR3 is CASSWRLAGITDTQYF. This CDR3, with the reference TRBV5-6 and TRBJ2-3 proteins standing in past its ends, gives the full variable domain DAGVTQSPTHLIKTRGQQVTLRCSPKSGHDTVSWYQQALGQGPQFIFQYYEEEERQRGNFPDRFSGHQFPNYSSELNVNALLLGDSALYLCASSWRLAGITDTQYFGPGTRLTVL.